The source of this T cell receptor (beta chain) is a study of neoadjuvant anti-PD-1 for oral cavity cancer. Sequencing used immunoSEQ multiplex PCR; TCRdb keeps in-frame clones, though not all of them. The data contain over 6,000 clones, approximately 60% of them singletons. As to time point: after neoadjuvant nivolumab, at surgical resection. The TCR comes from a person aged 40 to 85 with oral cavity squamous cell carcinoma. Material: PBMCs, obtained after nivolumab (anti-PD-1) treatment.

The CDR3 DNA reads as TGTGCCAGCAGCGCTCGAGGGGATTACTATAATTCACCCCTCCACTTT. This sequence encodes CASSARGDYYNSPLHF. J is TRBJ1-6 and V is TRBV7-2, with a weak D call TRBD1 (5 bases). Trimming cost V 5 bases and J 3 bases, with 14 bases left between them. CDR1 SGHTA and CDR2 FQGNSA come from the germline V gene. The CDR3 is 16 residues long.